A selection of T cell receptor beta chains follows, all from one sample in a study of PD-1 blockade in classical Hodgkin lymphoma. Measured with immunoSEQ multiplex PCR; TCRdb has only the in-frame clones, and not every one. In the table there are about 23,000 clones, around 80% of which are singletons. The sequencing used peripheral blood mononuclear cells (PBMCs), collected before the second cycle of nivolumab. The receptor source for this set is a human donor with classical Hodgkin lymphoma. The CDR3 runs from the conserved cysteine through the conserved F or W. A D gene is named only where the DNA matches it firmly. The size field is filled for only some rows; it gives once, few, many or a size class.

D: .; V: TRBV4-1; J: TRBJ2-3; size: few; CDR3: CASSQGRLGVLTDTQYF; DNA: TGCGCCAGCAGCCAGGGCCGCCTGGGGGTCCTCACAGATACGCAGTATTTT
D: TRBD1; V: TRBV6-1; J: TRBJ1-5; size: medium-sized; CDR3: CASSEAGGQPQHF; DNA: TGTGCCAGCAGTGAGGCAGGGGGTCAGCCCCAGCATTTT
D: TRBD2; V: TRBV9; J: TRBJ2-3; size: .; CDR3: CASSVPVDGGGRSDTQYF; DNA: TGTGCCAGCAGCGTCCCCGTTGATGGCGGGGGGAGGTCAGATACGCAGTATTTT
D: TRBD1; V: TRBV4-1; J: TRBJ1-1; size: .; CDR3: CASSQAYRGRTEAFF; DNA: TGCGCCAGCAGCCAAGCATACAGGGGGCGGACTGAAGCTTTCTTT
D: TRBD1; V: TRBV4-2; J: TRBJ2-7; size: few; CDR3: CASSPPGGAYEQYF; DNA: TGTGCCAGCAGCCCACCAGGGGGCGCCTACGAGCAGTACTTC
D: .; V: TRBV6-5; J: TRBJ1-1; size: .; CDR3: CASSYRVGTEAFF; DNA: TGTGCCAGCAGTTATCGCGTTGGGACTGAAGCTTTCTTT
D: TRBD2; V: TRBV29-1; J: TRBJ2-5; size: .; CDR3: CSVERGGKETQYF; DNA: TGCAGCGTTGAACGGGGGGGAAAAGAGACCCAGTACTTC
D: TRBD1; V: TRBV27; J: TRBJ2-5; size: few; CDR3: CASSPRLRGQPQYF; DNA: TGTGCCAGCAGCCCCCGTTTAAGGGGGCAGCCCCAGTACTTC
D: TRBD1; V: TRBV4-2; J: TRBJ2-7; size: .; CDR3: CASSARQGFYEQYF; DNA: TGTGCCAGCAGCGCTCGACAGGGATTCTACGAGCAGTACTTC
D: TRBD1; V: TRBV7-9; J: TRBJ2-4; size: .; CDR3: CASSPGTGPGNIQYF; DNA: TGTGCCAGCAGTCCCGGGACAGGGCCTGGGAACATTCAGTACTTC
D: TRBD1; V: TRBV6-4; J: TRBJ2-3; size: .; CDR3: CASSRTGSTDTQYF; DNA: TGTGCCAGCTCACGGACAGGCAGCACAGATACGCAGTATTTT
D: TRBD2; V: TRBV7-2; J: TRBJ2-3; size: .; CDR3: CASSPWTSSTDTQYF; DNA: TGTGCCAGCAGCCCGTGGACTAGTAGCACAGATACGCAGTATTTT
D: .; V: TRBV6-5; J: TRBJ2-1; size: .; CDR3: CASSRPYNEQFF; DNA: TGTGCCAGCAGTAGACCCTACAATGAGCAGTTCTTC
D: .; V: TRBV7-2; J: TRBJ1-1; size: .; CDR3: CASSFNRDTEAFF; DNA: TGTGCCAGCAGCTTCAACAGGGACACTGAAGCTTTCTTT
D: .; V: TRBV19; J: TRBJ2-2; size: .; CDR3: CASESGQNTGELFF; DNA: TGTGCCAGCGAGTCGGGACAGAACACCGGGGAGCTGTTTTTT
D: .; V: TRBV18; J: TRBJ1-5; size: .; CDR3: CASSPNARQTHQPQHF; DNA: TGTGCCAGCTCACCGAACGCGCGACAGACCCATCAGCCCCAGCATTTT
D: TRBD1; V: TRBV7-6; J: TRBJ2-7; size: .; CDR3: CASSLLTGDAYEQYF; DNA: TGTGCCAGCAGCTTACTTACAGGGGATGCCTACGAGCAGTACTTC
D: TRBD1; V: TRBV19; J: TRBJ1-6; size: .; CDR3: CASKPPDRGNNSPLHF; DNA: TGTGCCAGTAAACCTCCCGACAGGGGAAATAATTCACCCCTCCACTTT
D: TRBD1; V: TRBV7-8; J: TRBJ2-1; size: .; CDR3: CASSSPGQSSYNEQFF; DNA: TGTGCCAGCAGCTCCCCGGGACAGAGCTCCTACAATGAGCAGTTCTTC
D: .; V: TRBV9; J: TRBJ1-2; size: .; CDR3: CASSVDRVHSYGYTF; DNA: TGTGCCAGCAGCGTAGACAGGGTGCATTCCTATGGCTACACCTTC
D: .; V: TRBV7-2; J: TRBJ1-3; size: .; CDR3: CASIHRESGNTIYF; DNA: TGTGCCAGCATCCACAGGGAATCTGGAAACACCATATATTTT
D: .; V: TRBV4-2; J: TRBJ2-7; size: .; CDR3: CASSLDSGLSYEQYF; DNA: TGTGCCAGCAGCTTGGACTCTGGTTTGTCCTACGAGCAGTACTTC
D: .; V: TRBV7-9; J: TRBJ2-1; size: .; CDR3: CASSPTGSEQFF; DNA: TGTGCCAGCAGTCCTACAGGGTCTGAGCAGTTCTTC
D: TRBD2; V: TRBV5-6; J: TRBJ2-5; size: few; CDR3: CASSLAGGRETQYF; DNA: TGTGCCAGCAGTCTAGCGGGGGGAAGAGAGACCCAGTACTTC
D: TRBD2; V: TRBV4-1; J: TRBJ2-1; size: large; CDR3: CASSHRTSGGYDEQFF; DNA: TGCGCCAGCAGCCACAGGACTAGCGGGGGGTATGATGAGCAGTTCTTC
D: TRBD1; V: TRBV2; J: TRBJ2-7; size: .; CDR3: CASRVDRAYSYEQYF; DNA: TGTGCCAGCAGGGTAGACAGGGCCTACTCCTACGAGCAGTACTTC
D: TRBD1; V: TRBV4-3; J: TRBJ1-2; size: .; CDR3: CASSQEEGRQGAYYGYTF; DNA: TGCGCCAGCAGCCAAGAGGAGGGTCGTCAGGGGGCCTACTATGGCTACACCTTC
D: TRBD2; V: TRBV7-8; J: TRBJ2-5; size: .; CDR3: CASSRQLAGGRETQYF; DNA: TGTGCCAGCAGCCGTCAACTAGCGGGGGGCAGGGAGACCCAGTACTTC
D: .; V: TRBV10-3; J: TRBJ2-7; size: .; CDR3: CAISESGRAYEQYF; DNA: TGTGCCATCAGTGAGTCTGGCAGAGCCTACGAGCAGTACTTC
D: .; V: TRBV6-5; J: TRBJ2-4; size: once; CDR3: CASSYSGTPSYF; DNA: TGTGCCAGCAGTTACTCTGGGACACCATCGTACTTC
D: TRBD2; V: TRBV7-8; J: TRBJ2-5; size: .; CDR3: CASSSWGLAGQETQYF; DNA: TGTGCCAGCAGCTCGTGGGGACTAGCGGGGCAAGAGACCCAGTACTTC
D: .; V: TRBV7-2; J: TRBJ1-6; size: .; CDR3: CASSLGRFSNNSPLHF; DNA: TGTGCCAGCAGCTTAGGCAGGTTTTCAAACAATTCACCCCTCCACTTT
D: TRBD2; V: TRBV2; J: TRBJ2-3; size: once; CDR3: CAIKTSGVADTQYF; DNA: TGTGCCATCAAGACTAGCGGGGTGGCAGATACGCAGTATTTT
D: TRBD1; V: TRBV2; J: TRBJ1-4; size: .; CDR3: CASSVRTGHEKLFF; DNA: TGTGCCAGCAGTGTGCGGACAGGGCATGAAAAACTGTTTTTT
D: .; V: TRBV5-1; J: TRBJ2-3; size: .; CDR3: CASSLRGVATDTQYF; DNA: TGCGCCAGCAGCTTGAGAGGGGTGGCCACAGATACGCAGTATTTT
D: .; V: TRBV4-2; J: TRBJ1-2; size: .; CDR3: CASSQEFTLPSFYGYTF; DNA: TGTGCCAGCAGCCAAGAGTTTACCCTCCCCTCCTTCTATGGCTACACCTTC
D: TRBD2; V: TRBV7-2; J: TRBJ2-3; size: .; CDR3: CASSQNGGTTTDTQYF; DNA: TGTGCCAGCAGCCAAAACGGGGGGACTACGACAGATACGCAGTATTTT
D: .; V: TRBV7-6; J: TRBJ1-1; size: .; CDR3: CASSLDPGSEAFF; DNA: TGTGCCAGCAGCTTAGATCCTGGGAGTGAAGCTTTCTTT
D: .; V: TRBV21-1; J: TRBJ1-6; size: .; CDR3: CASSKARGTDFNSPLHF; DNA: TGTGCCAGCAGCAAAGCGCGGGGGACGGATTTTAATTCACCCCTCCACTTT
D: .; V: TRBV7-9; J: TRBJ2-1; size: .; CDR3: CASTHKRRGTYNEQFF; DNA: TGTGCCAGCACCCACAAAAGGAGGGGAACCTACAATGAGCAGTTCTTC